These T cell receptor beta chains were read from a single sample in a study of T cell responses to AZD1222 COVID-19 vaccine. Sequencing used immunoSEQ multiplex PCR; TCRdb keeps in-frame clones, though not all of them. The sample carries about 200,000 clones, about 90% recorded once. Sequenced here: peripheral blood, sampled on day 0 of AZD1222 vaccination. These receptor sequences come from an adult in good health. CDR3s include the opening cysteine and the closing phenylalanine or tryptophan. A D gene is named only where the DNA matches it firmly. Expanded clones are given a class, and other clones once, few, many or no size at all.

CDR3aa: CASSPGGTGLNNEQFF
CDR3nt: TGCGCCAGCAGCCCGGGAGGGACAGGGCTGAACAATGAGCAGTTCTTC
v_gene: TRBV5-1
j_gene: TRBJ2-1
abundance: once
d_gene: .

CDR3aa: CASTNYRGGEQFF
CDR3nt: TGTGCCAGTACTAACTACAGGGGCGGAGAGCAGTTCTTC
v_gene: TRBV19
j_gene: TRBJ2-1
abundance: .
d_gene: TRBD1

CDR3aa: CAWGPKSALSYYEQYF
CDR3nt: TGTGCCTGGGGGCCTAAATCAGCACTCTCCTACTACGAGCAGTACTTC
v_gene: TRBV30
j_gene: TRBJ2-7
abundance: .
d_gene: .

CDR3aa: CASSWDRGLNNSPLHF
CDR3nt: TGTGCCAGCAGTTGGGACAGGGGGTTGAATAATTCACCCCTCCACTTT
v_gene: TRBV6-5
j_gene: TRBJ1-6
abundance: .
d_gene: TRBD1

CDR3aa: CASREGQADNEQFF
CDR3nt: TGTGCAAGTCGCGAGGGACAGGCCGACAATGAGCAGTTCTTC
v_gene: TRBV12-2
j_gene: TRBJ2-1
abundance: .
d_gene: .

CDR3aa: CASTRQEGVKNIQYF
CDR3nt: TGTGCCAGCACCCGACAGGAGGGTGTTAAAAACATTCAGTACTTC
v_gene: TRBV6-5
j_gene: TRBJ2-4
abundance: .
d_gene: .

CDR3aa: CASSLGASGGANRGEQFF
CDR3nt: TGTGCCAGCAGCTTAGGGGCTAGCGGGGGGGCCAATAGGGGTGAGCAGTTCTTC
v_gene: TRBV7-6
j_gene: TRBJ2-1
abundance: .
d_gene: TRBD2

CDR3aa: CASSRRVARGDQPQHF
CDR3nt: TGTGCCAGCAGTAGGAGGGTGGCGCGAGGTGATCAGCCCCAGCATTTT
v_gene: TRBV28
j_gene: TRBJ1-5
abundance: .
d_gene: .

CDR3aa: CASRRGDGSYNEQFF
CDR3nt: TGTGCCAGCAGGCGGGGGGACGGCTCCTACAATGAGCAGTTCTTC
v_gene: TRBV27
j_gene: TRBJ2-1
abundance: .
d_gene: TRBD2

CDR3aa: CASSQDGLAQETQYF
CDR3nt: TGCGCCAGCAGCCAAGACGGACTAGCCCAAGAGACCCAGTACTTC
v_gene: TRBV4-3
j_gene: TRBJ2-5
abundance: .
d_gene: TRBD2

CDR3aa: CASSQGQYGYTF
CDR3nt: TGTGCCAGCAGCCAAGGACAGTATGGCTACACCTTC
v_gene: TRBV4-2
j_gene: TRBJ1-2
abundance: .
d_gene: .

CDR3aa: CASRYGGENQPQHF
CDR3nt: TGTGCCAGCAGGTATGGGGGTGAGAATCAGCCCCAGCATTTT
v_gene: TRBV3-1/TRBV3-2
j_gene: TRBJ1-5
abundance: once
d_gene: .

CDR3aa: CASSYSFRNNEQFF
CDR3nt: TGTGCCAGCAGTTACTCGTTCAGAAACAATGAGCAGTTCTTC
v_gene: TRBV6-5
j_gene: TRBJ2-1
abundance: .
d_gene: .

CDR3aa: CASRQQGISNVLTF
CDR3nt: TGTGCCAGCAGACAACAGGGTATTTCCAACGTCCTGACTTTC
v_gene: TRBV2
j_gene: TRBJ2-6
abundance: .
d_gene: .

CDR3aa: CASSDGAGGDNSPLHF
CDR3nt: TGTGCCAGCAGTGACGGGGCAGGGGGCGATAATTCACCCCTCCACTTT
v_gene: TRBV6-4
j_gene: TRBJ1-6
abundance: many
d_gene: TRBD1

CDR3aa: CASSEAGPTLGGKGGELFF
CDR3nt: TGTGCCAGCAGTGAAGCCGGACCTACTCTTGGGGGGAAGGGCGGGGAGCTGTTTTTT
v_gene: TRBV6-1
j_gene: TRBJ2-2
abundance: .
d_gene: .

CDR3aa: CAGDLADTQYF
CDR3nt: TGTGCCGGGGACCTCGCAGATACGCAGTATTTT
v_gene: TRBV28
j_gene: TRBJ2-3
abundance: .
d_gene: .

CDR3aa: CSASGGSNQPQHF
CDR3nt: TGCAGTGCTAGTGGGGGTAGCAATCAGCCCCAGCATTTT
v_gene: TRBV20-1
j_gene: TRBJ1-5
abundance: .
d_gene: .

CDR3aa: CASPRDGNTIYF
CDR3nt: TGCGCCAGCCCACGTGATGGAAACACCATATATTTT
v_gene: TRBV23-1
j_gene: TRBJ1-3
abundance: .
d_gene: .

CDR3aa: CASRLTLGTEAFF
CDR3nt: TGTGCCAGCAGACTGACGTTGGGCACTGAAGCTTTCTTT
v_gene: TRBV5-5
j_gene: TRBJ1-1
abundance: .
d_gene: .